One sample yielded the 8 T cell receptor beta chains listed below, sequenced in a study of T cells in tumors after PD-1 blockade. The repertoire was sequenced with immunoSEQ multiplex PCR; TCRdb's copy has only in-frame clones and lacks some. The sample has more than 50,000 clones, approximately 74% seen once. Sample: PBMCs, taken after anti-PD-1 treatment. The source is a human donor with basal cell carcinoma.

Here the CDR3 DNA reads TGTGCCAGCAGTGAACTAAACAGGGGGGGAGAGACCCAGTACTTC. It is translated as CASSELNRGGETQYF. The J gene is TRBJ2-5, the V gene TRBV6-1; D is possibly TRBD1 (8 bases). This CDR3 spans 15 amino acids. V was shortened by 2 bases and J by 4 bases, with 14 bases between the two germline ends. Germline V gives CDR1 MNHNS, CDR2 SASEGT.

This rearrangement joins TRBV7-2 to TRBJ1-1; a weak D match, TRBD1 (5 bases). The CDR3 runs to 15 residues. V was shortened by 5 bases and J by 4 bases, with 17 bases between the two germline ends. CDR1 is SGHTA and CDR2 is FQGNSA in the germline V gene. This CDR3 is CASSPRYGASTEAFF. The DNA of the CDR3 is TGTGCCAGCAGCCCCCGATATGGGGCATCCACTGAAGCTTTCTTT.

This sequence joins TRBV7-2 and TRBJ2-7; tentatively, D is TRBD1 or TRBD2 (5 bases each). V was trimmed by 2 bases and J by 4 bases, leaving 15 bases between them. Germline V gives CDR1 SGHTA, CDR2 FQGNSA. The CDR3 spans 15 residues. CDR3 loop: CASSLYGTLPYEQYF. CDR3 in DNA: TGTGCCAGCAGCTTATATGGGACGTTACCTTACGAGCAGTACTTC.

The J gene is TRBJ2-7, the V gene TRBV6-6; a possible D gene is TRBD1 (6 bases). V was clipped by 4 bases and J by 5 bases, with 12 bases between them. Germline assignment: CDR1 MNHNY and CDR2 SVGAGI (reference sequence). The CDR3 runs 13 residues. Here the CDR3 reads CASSSRDTDEQYF. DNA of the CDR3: TGTGCCAGCAGTTCCAGGGACACGGACGAGCAGTACTTC.

CDR3 coding DNA: TGTGCCAGCAGTTCTCCCGGGACAGGGACAGATACGCAGTATTTT. Protein sequence: CASSSPGTGTDTQYF. The chain joins TRBV28 to TRBJ2-3; 9 bases match TRBD1. CDR1 and CDR2 (germline): MDHEN, SYDVKM. The CDR3 covers 15 residues. With 4 bases clipped from V and 3 bases from J, the junction kept 5 bases outside the gene matches.

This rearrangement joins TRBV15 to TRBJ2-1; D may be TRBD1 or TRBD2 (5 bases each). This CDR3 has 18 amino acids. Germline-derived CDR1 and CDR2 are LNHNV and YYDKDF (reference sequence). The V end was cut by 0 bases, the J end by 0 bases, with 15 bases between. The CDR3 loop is CATSRDGAGAGSYNEQFF. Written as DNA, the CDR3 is TGTGCCACCAGCAGAGATGGCGCCGGGGCCGGCTCCTACAATGAGCAGTTCTTC.

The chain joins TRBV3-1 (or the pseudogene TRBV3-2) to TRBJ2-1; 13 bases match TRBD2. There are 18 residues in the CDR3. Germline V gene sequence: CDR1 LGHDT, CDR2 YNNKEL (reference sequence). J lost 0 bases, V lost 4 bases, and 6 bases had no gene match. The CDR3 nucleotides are TGTGCCAGCAGCCCGGGACTAGCGGGGCTGAGCTCCTACAATGAGCAGTTCTTC. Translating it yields CASSPGLAGLSSYNEQFF.

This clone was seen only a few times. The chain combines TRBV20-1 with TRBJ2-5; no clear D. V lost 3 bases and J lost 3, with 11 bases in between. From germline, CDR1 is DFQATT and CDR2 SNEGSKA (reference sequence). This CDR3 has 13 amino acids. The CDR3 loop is CSASSFSEETQYF. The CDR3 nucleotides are TGCAGTGCTAGTTCGTTCTCCGAAGAGACCCAGTACTTC.